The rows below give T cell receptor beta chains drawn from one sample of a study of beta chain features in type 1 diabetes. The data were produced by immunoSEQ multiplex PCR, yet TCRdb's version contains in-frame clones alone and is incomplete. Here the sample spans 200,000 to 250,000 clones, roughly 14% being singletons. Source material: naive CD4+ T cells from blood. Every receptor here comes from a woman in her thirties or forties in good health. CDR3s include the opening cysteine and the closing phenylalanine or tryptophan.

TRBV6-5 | CASSATGWENYGYTF
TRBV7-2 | CASSPDRAGNTIYF
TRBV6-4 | CASRADRIRSPLHF
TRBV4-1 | CASSQGDRNPEETQYF
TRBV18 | CASSRDRGDQETQYF
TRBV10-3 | CAIGGTGGWYNEQFF
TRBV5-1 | CASSSRSSRGQYEQYF
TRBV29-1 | CSTGGGGADEQFF
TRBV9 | CASKGWPSGANVLTF
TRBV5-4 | CASSSGTVPGELFF
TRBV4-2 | CASSQLTGHQRGGKNIQYF
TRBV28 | CASSLQDRVGSNEQYF
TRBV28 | CASSQTGLGNYGYTF
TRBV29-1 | CSAREARNSPLHF
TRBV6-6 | CASRLGQGAYGYTF
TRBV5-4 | CASTSGPTHSTGELFF
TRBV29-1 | CSVDARGGGINGELFF
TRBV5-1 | CASSLDGGDQPQHF
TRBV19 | CASSISLAGYEQYF
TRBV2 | CASSEDALGGEQFF
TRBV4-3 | CASSQDPAGGLQETQYF
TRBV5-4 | CASSSGGGLNTEAFF
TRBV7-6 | CASSGTSGALYEQYF
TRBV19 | CASRLNRDRGQGTDTQYF
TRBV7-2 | CASSPHPNWGGQRGVEQFF
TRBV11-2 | CASSPIRRTGAAGNIQYF
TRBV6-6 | CASSYSGEQETQYF
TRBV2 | CASSELASSYEQYF
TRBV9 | CASSVAPGVIDGKLFF
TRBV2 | CASRRTGDGSYEQYF
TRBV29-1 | CSLGTSGGAGDTQYF
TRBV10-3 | CAISDGGTTEKLFF
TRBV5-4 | CASSLQTSNEQFF